This passage covers 18 T cell receptor beta chains from one sample sequenced in a study of post-analysis software for immune sequencing data. Study-wide points: With TRBV5-6, TRBV5-1 and TRBV20-1 included, a handful of TRBV segments were more frequent in patients than in controls.

The authors incorporated unique molecular identifiers into the TCR beta cDNA libraries. TCRdb re-analysed the PCR reads in MiXCR, keeping a single row per CDR3 protein. The table shows 650,000 to 850,000 distinct CDR3 sequences, with around 53% occurring only once. For these TCRs, the target antigens are not known. The sequenced sample consisted of blood. These receptor sequences come from a girl between 5 and 17 years old with multiple sclerosis.

The chain recombines TRBV12-3 or TRBV12-4 with TRBJ2-7, with D perhaps being TRBD1 or TRBD2 (5 bases each). CDR3 size: 13 residues. V was cut by 5 bases and J by 5 bases, with 13 bases left in between. The CDR3 coding sequence is TGTGCCAGCAGTAGTAAGGGACGGCACGAGCAGTACTTC. Its protein is CASSSKGRHEQYF.

In its sample, this clonotype was seen a few times. The chain uses TRBV6-2 or TRBV6-3 and TRBJ2-3; 10 bases agree with TRBD2. J lost 6 bases, V lost 1 base, and 7 bases had no gene match. Germline V lookup: CDR1 MNHEY, CDR2 SVGEGT. CDR3 length: 16 residues. As DNA, the CDR3 is TGTGCCAGCAGTTACTTTCTGGGACTAGCGAGCGATACGCAGTATTTT. Its protein product is CASSYFLGLASDTQYF.

This clonotype came up a few times. The chain recombines TRBV20-1 with TRBJ2-7; D is unresolved. V gave up 4 bases and J gave up 3 bases, with 13 bases separating them. The length of the CDR3 is 13 residues. CDR1 is DFQATT, CDR2 SNEGSKA, per germline (reference sequence). The CDR3 loop is CSATSHGLYEQYF. The DNA for the CDR3 is TGCAGTGCTACGAGCCATGGCCTCTACGAGCAGTACTTC.

The chain joins TRBV29-1 to TRBJ2-1, with D possibly being TRBD1 or TRBD2 (6 bases each). Trimming cost V 3 bases and J 15 bases, with 24 bases left between them. The CDR3 is 14 amino acids. Looked up from germline, CDR1 is SQVTM and CDR2 is ANQGSEA. The CDR3 sequence is CSVEEGERELGPFF. In nucleotides, the CDR3 is TGCAGCGTTGAGGAGGGGGAGCGAGAATTGGGTCCGTTCTTC.

This chain connects TRBV12-3 or TRBV12-4 to TRBJ2-3; 7 positions match TRBD2. The J segment lost 0 bases and the V segment lost 7 bases, leaving 7 bases of the junction unmatched. This CDR3 comprises 15 residues. The CDR3 spells CASTQGRGSTDTQYF. CDR3 nucleotide sequence: TGTGCCAGCACCCAAGGGCGGGGGAGCACAGATACGCAGTATTTT.

Only one count was recorded for this clonotype. The J gene is TRBJ2-7, the V gene TRBV30, with TRBD1 matching over 7 bases. From germline, CDR1 is GTSNPN and CDR2 SVGIG (reference sequence). The CDR3 consists of 12 residues. J lost 2 bases, V lost 3 bases, and 1 base had no gene match. DNA of the CDR3: TGTGCCTGGAGGACAGGGACCTACGAGCAGTACTTC. Protein: CAWRTGTYEQYF.

The chain combines TRBV3-1 with TRBJ1-2; D gene unclear. V was trimmed by 3 bases and J by 4 bases, leaving 3 bases between them. Germline CDR1 reads LGHDT; CDR2 reads YNNKEL (reference sequence). The CDR3 sequence is 11 residues long. The CDR3 DNA follows: TGTGCCAGCAGCCAGAGCTATGGCTACACCTTC. Amino acids: CASSQSYGYTF.

This clonotype appeared a few times. The chain uses TRBV4-2 and TRBJ2-1, with 7 bases fitting TRBD2. There are 14 residues in the CDR3. Germline values: CDR1 LGHNA, CDR2 YNFKEQ. Trimming cost V 0 bases and J 5 bases; bases outside gene matches: 1. The CDR3 coding sequence is TGTGCCAGCAGCCAAGATCGGGGGGACAATGAGCAGTTCTTC. It translates to CASSQDRGDNEQFF.

The chain links TRBV5-1 to TRBJ2-2; 7 bases agree with TRBD2. This CDR3 comprises 16 residues. Germline CDR1 reads SGHRS; CDR2 reads YFSETQ. V lost 4 bases to trimming and J lost 0 bases; unmatched junction nucleotides: 6. In DNA form, the CDR3 reads TGCGCCAGCAGCCCTCCGCTAGCGGCGAACACCGGGGAGCTGTTTTTT. Translation gives CASSPPLAANTGELFF.

This rearrangement joins TRBV12-3 or TRBV12-4 to TRBJ2-7; D not certain. The CDR3 totals 13 residues. With 3 bases removed from V and 2 bases from J, the gap between germline ends came to 8 bases. Here the CDR3 DNA reads TGTGCCAGCAGTTTGGAATCAACCTACGAGCAGTACTTC. As protein: CASSLESTYEQYF.

The V and J genes are TRBV6-5 and TRBJ2-7, with D possibly TRBD1 on 6 matching bases. The length of the CDR3 is 14 residues. Germline values: CDR1 MNHEY, CDR2 SVGAGI. Trimming removed 0 bases at V and 7 bases at J, with 13 bases between. The CDR3 DNA is TGTGCCAGCAGTTACTCAGACAGGAACTCTGAGCAGTACTTC. Its translation: CASSYSDRNSEQYF.

The chain carries TRBV6-5 and TRBJ2-7; no clear D gene. V was cut by 6 bases and J by 2 bases, with 11 bases left in between. Germline CDR1 is MNHEY and CDR2 is SVGAGI. The CDR3 has 13 amino acids. Here the CDR3 reads CASRMTGPYEQYF. In nucleotides, the CDR3 is TGTGCCAGCAGGATGACCGGGCCCTACGAGCAGTACTTC.

This sequence joins TRBV5-1 and TRBJ2-2, with D tentatively TRBD1 (5 bases). Looked up from germline, CDR1 is SGHRS and CDR2 is YFSETQ. The CDR3 sequence is 15 residues long. V lost 0 bases, J lost 7 bases, and 13 bases lay in between. In DNA form, the CDR3 reads TGCGCCAGCAGCTTGGAACGGATAGGGGACGGGGAGCTGTTTTTT. Amino acid sequence: CASSLERIGDGELFF.

The chain uses TRBV12-3 or TRBV12-4 and TRBJ2-2; maybe TRBD1 (5 bases). The CDR3 is made up of 16 amino acids. V was shortened by 3 bases and J by 7 bases, with 18 bases between the two germline ends. The CDR3 sequence is CASSLDGGAAGGELFF. The CDR3 DNA is TGTGCCAGCAGTTTGGACGGTGGGGCAGCCGGCGGGGAGCTGTTTTTT.

This sequence joins TRBV7-9 and TRBJ2-1, with TRBD2 identical over 8 bases. V shed 2 bases, J shed 8 bases, and the junction held 8 bases outside the gene matches. CDR3 length equals 15 residues. Germline V CDR1 and CDR2: SEHNR, FQNEAQ (reference sequence). In nucleotides, the CDR3 is TGTGCCAGCAGCTTAATAGCGGGACCCAGGGATGAGCAGTTCTTC. Amino acids: CASSLIAGPRDEQFF.

This clonotype was observed a few times. This rearrangement joins TRBV20-1 to TRBJ1-2; 7 nucleotides agree with TRBD1. This CDR3 is 14 amino acids long. V was pared by 5 bases and J by 4 bases, with 10 bases of the junction left unmatched. Germline V CDR1 and CDR2: DFQATT, SNEGSKA (reference sequence). This CDR3 is CSAVPHDRVYGYTF. In DNA, the CDR3 is TGCAGTGCTGTTCCCCACGACAGGGTCTATGGCTACACCTTC.

The J gene is TRBJ2-1, the V gene TRBV20-1, with 7 bases aligning to TRBD2. The junction had 10 bases not matched to a gene; V was cut back by 3 bases and J by 5 bases. The CDR3 runs to 15 residues. The germline CDR1 and CDR2 sequences are DFQATT and SNEGSKA (reference sequence). This CDR3 is CSASPSSGAHNEQFF. The CDR3 coding sequence is TGCAGTGCTAGTCCCTCCAGCGGGGCCCACAATGAGCAGTTCTTC.

This clonotype occurred a few times. The V and J genes are TRBV27 and TRBJ1-1; D perhaps matches TRBD1 (5 bases). The CDR3 consists of 14 residues. Germline V gene sequence: CDR1 MNHEY, CDR2 SMNVEV (reference sequence). Trimming shortened V by 8 bases and J by 2 bases, and 15 bases separated the two germline ends. The CDR3 protein is CASGYRSINTEAFF. Here the CDR3 DNA reads TGTGCCAGCGGATACAGGTCGATCAACACTGAAGCTTTCTTT.